The source of this T cell receptor beta chain is a study of T-cell reconstitution after alpha-beta-depleted transplantation in children. This clonotype was counted a few times. Preparation of the TCRbeta library was carried out with unique molecular identifiers. TCRdb fed the PCR reads into MiXCR, producing one record per CDR3 protein. The sample lists about 610,000 distinct CDR3 sequences; more than 9% were seen once. Trimming left V 4 bases short and J 5 bases short, with 11 bases between. This CDR3 has 14 amino acids. This sequence joins TRBV12-3 or TRBV12-4 and TRBJ2-2, with a tentative D call TRBD1 (5 bases). The TCR comes from a human donor who donated a stem cell graft to a child with acute myeloid leukemia. Here the sequenced sample was PBMCs from the stem cell graft donor, taken from the stem cell graft. The CDR3, as DNA: TGTGCCAGCAGTTCCATCGACAGTACCGGGGAGCTGTTTTTT. Translated, it gives CASSSIDSTGELFF.